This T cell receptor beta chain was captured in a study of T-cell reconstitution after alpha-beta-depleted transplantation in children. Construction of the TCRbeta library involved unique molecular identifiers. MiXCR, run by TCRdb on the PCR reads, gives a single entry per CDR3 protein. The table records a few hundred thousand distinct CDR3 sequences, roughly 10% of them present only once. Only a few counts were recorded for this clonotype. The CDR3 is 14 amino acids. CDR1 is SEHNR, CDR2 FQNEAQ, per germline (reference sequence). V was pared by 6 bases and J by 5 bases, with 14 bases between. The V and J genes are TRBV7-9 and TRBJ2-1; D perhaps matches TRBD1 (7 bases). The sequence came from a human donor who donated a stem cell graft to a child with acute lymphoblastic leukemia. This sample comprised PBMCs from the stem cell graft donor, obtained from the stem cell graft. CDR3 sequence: CASRGGGEHNEQFF. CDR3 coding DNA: TGTGCCAGCAGAGGGGGCGGGGAACACAATGAGCAGTTCTTC.